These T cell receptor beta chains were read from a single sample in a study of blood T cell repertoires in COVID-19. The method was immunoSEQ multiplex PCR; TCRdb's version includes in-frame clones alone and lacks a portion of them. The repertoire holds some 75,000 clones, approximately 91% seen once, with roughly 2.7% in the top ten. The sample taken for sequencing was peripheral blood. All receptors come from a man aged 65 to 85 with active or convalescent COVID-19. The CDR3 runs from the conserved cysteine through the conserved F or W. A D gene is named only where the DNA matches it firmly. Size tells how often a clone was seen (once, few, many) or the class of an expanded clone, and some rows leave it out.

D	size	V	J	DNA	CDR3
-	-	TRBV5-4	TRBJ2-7	TGTGCCAGCAGCTTTGGGGGGGCGGGAGTTCCATACGAGCAGTACTTC	CASSFGGAGVPYEQYF
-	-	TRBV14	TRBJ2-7	TGTGCCAGCAGCCAAGATCTGAAGAGCGAGCAGTACTTC	CASSQDLKSEQYF
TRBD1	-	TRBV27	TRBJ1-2	TGTGCCAGCAGTTTAAATCCCGGGACAGGGATTGGCTACACCTTC	CASSLNPGTGIGYTF
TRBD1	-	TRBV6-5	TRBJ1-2	TGTGCCAGCAGTTACTCGGACAGGGGTGGCTACACCTTC	CASSYSDRGGYTF
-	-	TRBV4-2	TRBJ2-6	TGTGCCAGCAGCCAAGGAATTTTGGGAGCTGGGGCCAACGTCCTGACTTTC	CASSQGILGAGANVLTF
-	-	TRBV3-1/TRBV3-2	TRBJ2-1	TGTGCCAGCAGCTGGTGCTATCCCATTCATTCCGACAATGAGCAGTTCTTC	CASSWCYPIHSDNEQFF
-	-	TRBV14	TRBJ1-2	TGTGCCAGCAGCCAAGAAGACAGAACTGGCTACACCTTC	CASSQEDRTGYTF
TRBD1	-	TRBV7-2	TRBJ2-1	TGTGCCAGCAGCGCCGGACAGGGGAACAATGAGCAGTTCTTC	CASSAGQGNNEQFF
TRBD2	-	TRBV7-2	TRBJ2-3	TGTGCCAGCAACAGCGGGGGCACAGATACGCAGTATTTT	CASNSGGTDTQYF
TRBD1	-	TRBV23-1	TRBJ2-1	TGCGCCAGCAGTCCTCACTATATTGGACAGGGAGGAGAGCAGTTCTTC	CASSPHYIGQGGEQFF
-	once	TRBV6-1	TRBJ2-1	TGTGCCAGCAGTTATCGGGATGAGCAGTTCTTC	CASSYRDEQFF
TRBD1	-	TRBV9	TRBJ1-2	TGTGCCAGCAGCGTGGGGGACAGAAACTATGGCTACACCTTC	CASSVGDRNYGYTF
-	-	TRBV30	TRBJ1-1	TGTGCCTGGAGCGAGACTAAAGCTTTCTTT	CAWSETKAFF
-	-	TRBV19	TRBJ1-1	TGTGCCAGTAGTATAACCCTGAGAGGAATGAACACTGAAGCTTTCTTT	CASSITLRGMNTEAFF
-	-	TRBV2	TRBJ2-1	TGTGCCAGATCCGGGGGAAGCGGGCACTCCAATGAGCAGTTCTTC	CARSGGSGHSNEQFF
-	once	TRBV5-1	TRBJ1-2	TGCGCCAGCAGGGGGGGTTATGGGAACTATGGCTACACCTTC	CASRGGYGNYGYTF
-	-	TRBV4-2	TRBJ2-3	TGTGCCAGCAGCCAATTGCGGACAGATACGCAGTATTTT	CASSQLRTDTQYF
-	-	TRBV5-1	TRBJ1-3	TGCGCCAGCAGCTTGGATCGGGGGGGATCTGGAAACACCATATATTTT	CASSLDRGGSGNTIYF
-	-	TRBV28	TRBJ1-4	TGTGCCAGCAGGGAACGGGGGACTAATGAAAAACTGTTTTTT	CASRERGTNEKLFF
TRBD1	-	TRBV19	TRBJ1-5	TGTGCCAGTAGTATGCGGACAGGGCAACAGCCCCAGCATTTT	CASSMRTGQQPQHF
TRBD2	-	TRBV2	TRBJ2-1	TGTGCCAGCAGTTTTTGGAGCGGGGGATACAATGAGCAGTTCTTC	CASSFWSGGYNEQFF
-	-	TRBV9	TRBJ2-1	TGTGCCAGCAGCGTAGGAGATATCGAGCAGTTCTTC	CASSVGDIEQFF
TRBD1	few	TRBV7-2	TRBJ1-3	TGTGCCAGCAGCTTATCGCCACAGGGGCTAGGAAACACCATATATTTT	CASSLSPQGLGNTIYF
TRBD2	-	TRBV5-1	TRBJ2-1	TGCGCCAGCAGCTTGGCCGGGACTAGCGGGAGTGTTGGGGGTTACAATGAGCAGTTCTTC	CASSLAGTSGSVGGYNEQFF
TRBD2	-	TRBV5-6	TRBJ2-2	TGTGCCAGCAGCCTGGGACTAGCGGTAGTGAACACCGGGGAGCTGTTTTTT	CASSLGLAVVNTGELFF
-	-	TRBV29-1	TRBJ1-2	TGCAGCGTGGCCACTGGGAGAGGCTACACCTTC	CSVATGRGYTF
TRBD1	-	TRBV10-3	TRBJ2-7	TGTGCCATCAGACCAAGACAGGGTGTATCCTACGAGCAGTACTTC	CAIRPRQGVSYEQYF
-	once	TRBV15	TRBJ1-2	TGTGCCACCAGTCGCACAGCTAACTATGGCTACACCTTC	CATSRTANYGYTF
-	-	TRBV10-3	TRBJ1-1	TGTGCCATCAGTGAGTCCTCTGAAGCTTTCTTT	CAISESSEAFF
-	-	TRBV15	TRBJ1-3	TGTGCCACCATTTCAGGGGTCCCCTCTGGAAACACCATATATTTT	CATISGVPSGNTIYF
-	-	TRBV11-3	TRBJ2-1	TGTGCCAGCAGGGGTAGACAGGACAATGAGCAGTTCTTC	CASRGRQDNEQFF
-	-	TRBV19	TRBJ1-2	TGTGCCAGTAGTATTGCGGGCAGTCCTGTCTCTGGCTACACCTTC	CASSIAGSPVSGYTF
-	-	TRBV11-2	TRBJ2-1	TGTGCCAGCAGCCCCGGGACAAACAATGAGCAGTTCTTC	CASSPGTNNEQFF
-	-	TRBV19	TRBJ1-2	TGTGCCAGTAGTATAGGCGGGGCCGGTGGCTACACCTTC	CASSIGGAGGYTF
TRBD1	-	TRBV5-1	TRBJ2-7	TGCGCCAGCAGCTTCACTCCGGGACAGGGCTACGAGCAGTACTTC	CASSFTPGQGYEQYF
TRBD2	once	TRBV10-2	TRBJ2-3	TGCGCCAGCAGTGAGGCGGGAGGTACGCAGTATTTT	CASSEAGGTQYF
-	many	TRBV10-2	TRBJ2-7	TGCGCCAGCAGTGAGTCGCGGGACAGCCTCTCCTACGAGCAGTACTTC	CASSESRDSLSYEQYF
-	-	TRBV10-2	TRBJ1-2	TGCGCCAGCAGCCCTTGGACAGTTTCACCTAGTGGGGGCTACACCTTC	CASSPWTVSPSGGYTF
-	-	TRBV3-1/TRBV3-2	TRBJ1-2	TGTGCCAGCAGCCGAAAGCCTCTCGCGGGTGGCTACACCTTC	CASSRKPLAGGYTF
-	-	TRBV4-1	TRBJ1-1	TGCGCCAGCAGCCACTGGGAGGTCACTGAAGCTTTCTTT	CASSHWEVTEAFF
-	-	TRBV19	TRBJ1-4	TGTGCCAGTAGTATCTCGACAGTATCAACTAATGAAAAACTGTTTTTT	CASSISTVSTNEKLFF
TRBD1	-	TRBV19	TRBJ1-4	TGTGCCAGTAGCCGAGGGACAGGGGTACTGTTTTTT	CASSRGTGVLFF
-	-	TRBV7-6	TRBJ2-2	TGTGCCAGCAGCTTAGGGGGCGGCGGGGAGCTGTTTTTT	CASSLGGGGELFF
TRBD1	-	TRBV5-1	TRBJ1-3	TGCGCCAGCAGCTTGGCAGGGGGCGGTGGAAACACCATATATTTT	CASSLAGGGGNTIYF
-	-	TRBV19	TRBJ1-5	TGTGCCAGTAGTGAAGGCCAGCGGCAGCCCCAGCATTTT	CASSEGQRQPQHF
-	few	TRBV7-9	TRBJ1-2	TGTGCCAGCAGCCCGGGTCGCCAAGGGAGTACCTTC	CASSPGRQGSTF
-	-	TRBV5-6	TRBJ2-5	TGTGCCAGCAGCCAGACAGGCCAGGAAGAGACCCAGTACTTC	CASSQTGQEETQYF
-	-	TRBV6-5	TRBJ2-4	TGTGCCAGCAGATCCGGGACACCCGGGCACATTCAGTACTTC	CASRSGTPGHIQYF
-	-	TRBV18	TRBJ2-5	TGTGCCAGCTCACCAAACGGGATTTCGGAGACCCAGTACTTC	CASSPNGISETQYF
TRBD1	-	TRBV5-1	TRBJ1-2	TGCGCCAGCAGCGTTGGGACAGGCCTAGATGGCTACACCTTC	CASSVGTGLDGYTF
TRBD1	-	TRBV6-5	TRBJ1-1	TGTGCCAGCGAGAGGGGGCGGAACACTGAAGCTTTCTTT	CASERGRNTEAFF
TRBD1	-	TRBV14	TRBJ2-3	TGTGCCAGCAGCCTCGGGACAGCCGGAAGACCGCAGTATTTT	CASSLGTAGRPQYF
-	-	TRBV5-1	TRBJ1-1	TGCGCCAGCAGCCTCCGGGACTTGAACACTGAAGCTTTCTTT	CASSLRDLNTEAFF
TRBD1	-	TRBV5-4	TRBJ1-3	TGTGCCAGCAGCGCGAGTAGGGGGCGCCGTGGAAACACCATATATTTT	CASSASRGRRGNTIYF
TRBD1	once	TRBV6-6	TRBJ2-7	TGTGCCAGCAGTTACTCGATACAGGGGGGCTCCTACGAGCAGTACTTC	CASSYSIQGGSYEQYF
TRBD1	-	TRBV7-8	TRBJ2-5	TGTGCCAGCAGGCGGACAGGGGCCCTTCAAGAGACCCAGTACTTC	CASRRTGALQETQYF